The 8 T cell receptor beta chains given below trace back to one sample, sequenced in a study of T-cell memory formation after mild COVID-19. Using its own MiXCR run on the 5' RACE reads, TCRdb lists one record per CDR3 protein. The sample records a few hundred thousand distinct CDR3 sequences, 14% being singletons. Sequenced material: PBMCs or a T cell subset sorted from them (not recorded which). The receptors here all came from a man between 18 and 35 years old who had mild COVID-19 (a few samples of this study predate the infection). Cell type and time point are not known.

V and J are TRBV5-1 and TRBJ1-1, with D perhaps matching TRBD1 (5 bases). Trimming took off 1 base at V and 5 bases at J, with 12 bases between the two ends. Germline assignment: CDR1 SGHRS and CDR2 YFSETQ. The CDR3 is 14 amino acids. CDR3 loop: CASSLRGDGTEAFF. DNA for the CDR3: TGCGCCAGCAGCTTGCGAGGGGACGGGACTGAAGCTTTCTTT.

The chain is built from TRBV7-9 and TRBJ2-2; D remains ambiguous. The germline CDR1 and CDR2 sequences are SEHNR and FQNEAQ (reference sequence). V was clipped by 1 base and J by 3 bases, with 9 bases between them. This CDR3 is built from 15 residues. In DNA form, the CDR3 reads TGTGCCAGCAGCTTAGGGAGAGAACACACCGGGGAGCTGTTTTTT. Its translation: CASSLGREHTGELFF.

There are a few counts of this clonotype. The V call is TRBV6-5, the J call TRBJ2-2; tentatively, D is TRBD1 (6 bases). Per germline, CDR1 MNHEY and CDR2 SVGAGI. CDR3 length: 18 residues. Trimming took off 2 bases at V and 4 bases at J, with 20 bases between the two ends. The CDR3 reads CASSYVGALGPSTGELFF. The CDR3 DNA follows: TGTGCCAGCAGTTACGTGGGGGCCCTGGGACCGAGCACCGGGGAGCTGTTTTTT.

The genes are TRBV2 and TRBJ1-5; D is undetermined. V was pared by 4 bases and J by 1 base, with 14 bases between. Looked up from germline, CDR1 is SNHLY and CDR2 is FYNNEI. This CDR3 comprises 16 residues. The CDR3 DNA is TGTGCCAGCAGTGGGATGGGTGCGGGGAGCAATCAGCCCCAGCATTTT. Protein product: CASSGMGAGSNQPQHF.

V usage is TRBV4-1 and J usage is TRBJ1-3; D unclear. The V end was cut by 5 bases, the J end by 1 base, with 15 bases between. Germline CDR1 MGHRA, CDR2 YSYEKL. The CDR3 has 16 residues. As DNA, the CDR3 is TGCGCCAGCAGCACACCCGGCAGGTCGTCTGGAAACACCATATATTTT. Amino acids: CASSTPGRSSGNTIYF.

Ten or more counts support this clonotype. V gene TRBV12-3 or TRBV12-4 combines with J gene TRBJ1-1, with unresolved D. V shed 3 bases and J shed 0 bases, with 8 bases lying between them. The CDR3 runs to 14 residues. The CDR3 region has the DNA TGTGCCAGCAGTTTGGGTAGTATGAACACTGAAGCTTTCTTT. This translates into CASSLGSMNTEAFF.

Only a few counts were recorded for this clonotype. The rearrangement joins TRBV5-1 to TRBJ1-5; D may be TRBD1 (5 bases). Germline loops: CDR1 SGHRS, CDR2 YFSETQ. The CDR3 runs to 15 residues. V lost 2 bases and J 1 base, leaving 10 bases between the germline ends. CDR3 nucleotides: TGCGCCAGCAGCTTAGGGGAGTCGAGCAATCAGCCCCAGCATTTT. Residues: CASSLGESSNQPQHF.

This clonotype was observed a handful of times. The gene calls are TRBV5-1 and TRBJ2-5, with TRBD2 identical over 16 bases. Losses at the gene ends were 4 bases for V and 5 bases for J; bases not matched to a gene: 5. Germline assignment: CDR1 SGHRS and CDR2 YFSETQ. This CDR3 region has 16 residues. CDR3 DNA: TGCGCCAGCAGCGCCGGGACTAGCGGGGGGGCGGAGACCCAGTACTTC. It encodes CASSAGTSGGAETQYF.